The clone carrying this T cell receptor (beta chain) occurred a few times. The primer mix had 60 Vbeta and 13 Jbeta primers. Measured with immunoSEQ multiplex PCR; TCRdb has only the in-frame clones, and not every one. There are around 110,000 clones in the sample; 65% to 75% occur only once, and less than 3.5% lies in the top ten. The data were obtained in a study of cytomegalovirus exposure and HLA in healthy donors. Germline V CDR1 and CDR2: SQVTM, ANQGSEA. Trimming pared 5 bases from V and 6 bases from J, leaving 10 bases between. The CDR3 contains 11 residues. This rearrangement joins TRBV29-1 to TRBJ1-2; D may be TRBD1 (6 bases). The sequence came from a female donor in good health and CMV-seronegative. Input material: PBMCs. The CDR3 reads CSVFRTDGYTF. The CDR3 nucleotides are TGCAGCGTTTTCAGGACAGATGGCTACACCTTC.